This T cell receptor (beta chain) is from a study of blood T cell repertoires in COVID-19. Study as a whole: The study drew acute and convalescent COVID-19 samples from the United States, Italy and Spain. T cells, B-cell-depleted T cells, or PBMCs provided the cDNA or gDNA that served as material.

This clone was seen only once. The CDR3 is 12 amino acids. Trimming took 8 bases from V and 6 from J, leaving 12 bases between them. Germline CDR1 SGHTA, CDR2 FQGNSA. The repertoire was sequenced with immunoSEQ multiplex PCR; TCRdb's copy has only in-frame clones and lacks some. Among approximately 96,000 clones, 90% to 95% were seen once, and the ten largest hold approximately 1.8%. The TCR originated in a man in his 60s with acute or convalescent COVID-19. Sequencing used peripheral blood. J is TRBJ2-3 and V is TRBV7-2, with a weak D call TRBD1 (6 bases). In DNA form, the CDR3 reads TGTGCCAGCGCAGGGGCCCCGGATACGCAGTATTTT. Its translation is CASAGAPDTQYF.